A single T cell receptor (beta chain) is shown here with its context. These data belong to a study of T-cell memory formation after mild COVID-19. This CDR3 is built from 13 residues. With 2 bases removed from V and 11 bases from J, the gap between germline ends came to 15 bases. Germline V gene data show CDR1 as MNHEY and CDR2 as SMNVEV (reference sequence). It was 5'RACE with constant-segment primers that produced the TCR alpha and TCR beta cDNA libraries, which carried sample barcodes and UMIs. Using its own MiXCR run on the 5' RACE reads, TCRdb lists one record per CDR3 protein. Found here are tens of thousands of distinct CDR3 sequences, 9.3% of them singletons; the top ten hold approximately 10%.

The receptor was derived from an adult woman who had mild COVID-19 (a few samples of this study predate the infection). Cell type and time point are not known. The rearrangement uses TRBV27 and TRBJ1-1; D not certain. Sample: PBMCs or a T cell subset sorted from them (not recorded which). This CDR3 is CASSLQVVRSAFF. The CDR3 DNA is TGTGCCAGCAGTTTACAAGTCGTGCGTAGCGCTTTCTTT.